This TCR beta chain was recovered during a study of blood T cell repertoires in COVID-19. Study details: Collection of acute and convalescent COVID-19 samples took place in the United States, Italy and Spain. From T cells, B-cell-depleted T cells, or PBMCs came the material, which was cDNA or gDNA.

This clone has a handful of counts. In the original workflow: Estimation of nucleated cell counts was performed using reference gene primer amplification. Method: immunoSEQ multiplex PCR; TCRdb's copy keeps in-frame clones and lacks some. V, J and clone size reflect that table, while D and trimming were determined from the DNA. The data show under 200,000 clones, 80% to 90% seen once. V was shortened by 5 bases and J by 7 bases, with 6 bases between the two germline ends. Germline V CDR1 and CDR2: SNHLY, FYNNEI. The CDR3 length is 11 residues. The chain couples TRBV2 to TRBJ2-1; D call uncertain. The specimen was peripheral blood. The clonotype was recovered from a man aged 55 to 70 with acute or convalescent COVID-19. The CDR3 DNA sequence: TGTGCCAGCAGTCAGAAGAATGAGCAGTTCTTC. Protein: CASSQKNEQFF. Complete variable domain (other parts from reference TRBV2 and TRBJ2-1): EPEVTQTPSHQVTQMGQEVILRCVPISNHLYFYWYRQILGQKVEFLVSFYNNEISEKSEIFDDQFSVERPDGSNFTLKIRSTKLEDSAMYFCASSQKNEQFFGPGTRLTVL.